This T cell receptor beta chain was retrieved from a study of T cell responses to AZD1222 COVID-19 vaccine. Study-wide results and caveats: Among those given AZD1222, only five or six were seropositive at baseline. In a largely white British group with more females than males, clonal diversity was possibly underestimated.

V lost 5 bases and J lost 5, with 15 bases in between. The germline CDR1 and CDR2 sequences are LNHDA and SQIVND (reference sequence). The CDR3 loop spans 15 amino acids. Using immunoSEQ multiplex PCR, the repertoire was profiled, and TCRdb retains in-frame clones only, with some absent. The sample contains tens of thousands of clones, around 80% of which appear only once. As regards this clone: Its antigen remains unknown.

This clonotype originated in an adult who received the AZD1222 COVID-19 vaccine. This sample comprised peripheral blood, obtained 28 days after the second AZD1222 dose. The rearrangement links TRBV19 to TRBJ1-4; a possible D gene is TRBD1 (6 bases). In DNA form, the CDR3 reads TGTGCCAGTAGTCCCCGGGGGGGGCGGAATGAAAAACTGTTTTTT. This codes for CASSPRGGRNEKLFF.